This T cell receptor (beta chain) was sequenced for a study of early T cells in non-severe SARS-CoV-2 infection (TCRdb year 2021). Looking at the study overall: Because TCR sequencing was done on bulk RNA from unsorted whole blood, the alpha and beta chains could not be paired. Beyond this particular receptor, the publication reports: VDJdb matching was skewed toward anti-spike CD8 responses, so virus-specific expansions were likely underestimated and private and CD4 specificities were missed.

Library preparation employed 5' RACE. Sequencing was carried out with a NextSeq 500. To correct for sequencing error and PCR bias, the TCR library protocol tagged individual cDNA molecules with unique molecular identifiers. TCR alpha and beta chains were both sequenced, and the abundances of alpha and beta sequences in each sample were closely correlated with each other. Per the authors' processing: V gene, J gene and CDR3 annotation of TCR sequences was performed with Decombinator V4. TCRs were defined as expanded if a significant change between any two time points was detected under a Poisson model with p below 0.0001. TCR abundances were normalised to the total number of TCRs sequenced in each sample and reported as counts per million. TRAV1-2 paired with TRAJ12, TRAJ20 or TRAJ33 defined MAIT TCRs, while TRAV10 paired with TRAJ18 defined iNKT TCRs. VDJdb, accessed 1 November 2021, was searched for CMV, EBV and SARS-CoV-2 annotated TCRs, excluding TCRs annotated for multiple antigens. Using fastp trimming at Q25 and MiXCR clonotype assembly, TCRdb reanalyzed the public sequencing data and kept in-frame beta chains. Rows with one shared CDR3 protein collapse into an entry with the most common genes and DNA. TCRdb assigned the V and J calls; the authors' analysis was not used. The sample table shows some 61,000 distinct CDR3 sequences, and less than 11% are seen once. Around 4.1% of the sample comes from the top ten.

This clonotype was found many times. Its antigen is not yet known. Base quality data are lacking; no much larger clone is found one base away. Set within a cohort of healthcare workers in London, UK, this nested case-control study involved weekly PCR testing of nasopharyngeal swabs along with blood sampling. Between 23 and 31 March 2020, the week of the UK lockdown, healthcare workers were enrolled and then followed up weekly for as long as 16 weeks. There are 12 amino acids in the CDR3, from cysteine to phenylalanine inclusive. The entry retains the CDR3 DNA only, 36 bases that are in frame from base 1. Looking up the germline V gene yields CDR1 KGHSH and CDR2 LQKENI. V drops 0 bases and J drops 8 bases, leaving 5 bases in between.

This clonotype originated in an adult who was a healthcare worker with PCR-confirmed SARS-CoV-2 infection or an uninfected control (not recorded which). What was sequenced was whole blood. The chain joins TRBV18 to TRBJ2-1; no D gene is confidently identified. The CDR3 protein is CASSPPLDEQFF. The nucleotides are TGTGCCAGCTCACCACCTCTGGATGAGCAGTTCTTC.